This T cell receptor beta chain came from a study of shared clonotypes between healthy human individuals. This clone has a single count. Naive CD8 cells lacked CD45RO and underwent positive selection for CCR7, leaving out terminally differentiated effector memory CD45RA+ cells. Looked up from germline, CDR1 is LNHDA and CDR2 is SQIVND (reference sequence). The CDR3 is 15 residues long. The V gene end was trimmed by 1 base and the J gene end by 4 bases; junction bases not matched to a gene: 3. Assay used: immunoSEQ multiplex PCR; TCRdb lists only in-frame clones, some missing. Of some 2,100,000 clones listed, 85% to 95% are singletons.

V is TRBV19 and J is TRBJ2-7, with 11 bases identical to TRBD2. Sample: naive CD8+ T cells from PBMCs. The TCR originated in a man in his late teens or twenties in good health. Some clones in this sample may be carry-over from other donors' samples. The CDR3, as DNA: TGTGCCAGTAGTATAGTGTGGACTAGCGGGTACGAGCAGTACTTC. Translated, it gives CASSIVWTSGYEQYF.